This T cell receptor beta chain emerged from a study of T-cell memory formation after mild COVID-19. TCRdb processed the 5' RACE reads anew with MiXCR; each CDR3 protein has one entry. The data contain under 550,000 distinct CDR3 sequences, 18% of them singletons. V trimming: 5 bases; J trimming: 4 bases; junction bases outside the gene matches: 10. Germline assignment: CDR1 SGDLS and CDR2 YYNGEE. This CDR3 is built from 15 residues. The TCR sequence derives from a man aged 18 to 35 who had mild COVID-19 (a few samples of this study predate the infection). Cell type and time point are not known. The sample taken for sequencing was PBMCs or a T cell subset sorted from them (not recorded which). The rearrangement uses TRBV9 and TRBJ2-5, with TRBD1 matching 8 bases. This chain's CDR3 is CASSGPNRGVETQYF. In nucleotides, the CDR3 is TGTGCCAGCAGTGGTCCCAACAGGGGGGTAGAGACCCAGTACTTC.